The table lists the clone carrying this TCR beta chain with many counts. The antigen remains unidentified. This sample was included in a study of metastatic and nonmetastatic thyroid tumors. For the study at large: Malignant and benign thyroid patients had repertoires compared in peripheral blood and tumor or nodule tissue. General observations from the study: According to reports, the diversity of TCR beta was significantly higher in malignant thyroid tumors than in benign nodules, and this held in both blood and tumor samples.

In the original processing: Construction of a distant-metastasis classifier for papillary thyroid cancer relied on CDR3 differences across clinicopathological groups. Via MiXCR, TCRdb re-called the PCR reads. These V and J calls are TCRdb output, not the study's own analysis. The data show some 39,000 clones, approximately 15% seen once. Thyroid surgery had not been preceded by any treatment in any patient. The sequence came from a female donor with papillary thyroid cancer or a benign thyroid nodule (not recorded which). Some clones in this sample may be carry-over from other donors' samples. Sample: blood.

CDR3 bases: TGTGCCATCTCATTGACAGGGCACGGCTACACCTTC. Its translation: CAISLTGHGYTF. The chain couples TRBV10-3 to TRBJ1-2; the match to TRBD1 covers 7 bases. The CDR3 has 12 amino acids. The germline V gene encodes CDR1 ENHRY and CDR2 SYGVKD. J lost 8 bases, V lost 8 bases, and 8 bases had no gene match.